This T cell receptor beta chain was recovered during a study of T cells in Graves' hyperthyroidism and ophthalmopathy. Amplification of TCR beta CDR3 regions used RNA as the template. HTBI primers were used for first-round RT-PCR of the TCR CDR3. Using its own MiXCR run on the multiplex PCR reads, TCRdb lists one record per CDR3 protein. There are 250,000 or so distinct CDR3 sequences in the sample; 16% occur only once, and about 30% lies in the top ten. Germline V lookup: CDR1 MDHEN, CDR2 SYDVKM. The CDR3 is 14 amino acids. V was cut by 2 bases and J by 5 bases, with 12 bases left in between. This clonotype was seen repeatedly, ten times or more.

The chain combines TRBV28 with TRBJ2-5; D not resolved. Sequencing was done on a sample of blood. The sequence came from a woman aged 18-29 years with Graves' ophthalmopathy. The CDR3: CASSLIAVRETQYF. In DNA, the CDR3 is TGTGCCAGCAGTTTAATAGCCGTCCGGGAGACCCAGTACTTC.